The clone carrying this TCR beta chain has at least ten counts. Time point described: peripheral blood 6 weeks after treatment start. The sample belongs to a study of PD-L1 blockade in urothelial cancer. Study as a whole: The median T cell count in blood samples was about 140,000.

Data came from immunoSEQ multiplex PCR; TCRdb stores just in-frame clones and leaves some out. The data contain more than 35,000 clones, 82% of them seen just once; the ten biggest clones take up 13%. CDR3 length: 12 amino acids. Germline-derived CDR1 and CDR2 are SQVTM and ANQGSEA. The ends were cut back, 5 bases at V and 3 bases at J, with 10 bases in the middle. Sequenced material: PBMCs, taken around atezolizumab (anti-PD-L1) treatment. The rearrangement uses TRBV29-1 and TRBJ1-1; D gene uncertain. The clonotype was recovered from a man aged 55 to 69 with urothelial cancer. The CDR3 sequence: CSVTRSDTEAFF. DNA of the CDR3: TGCAGCGTTACGAGGAGCGACACTGAAGCTTTCTTT.